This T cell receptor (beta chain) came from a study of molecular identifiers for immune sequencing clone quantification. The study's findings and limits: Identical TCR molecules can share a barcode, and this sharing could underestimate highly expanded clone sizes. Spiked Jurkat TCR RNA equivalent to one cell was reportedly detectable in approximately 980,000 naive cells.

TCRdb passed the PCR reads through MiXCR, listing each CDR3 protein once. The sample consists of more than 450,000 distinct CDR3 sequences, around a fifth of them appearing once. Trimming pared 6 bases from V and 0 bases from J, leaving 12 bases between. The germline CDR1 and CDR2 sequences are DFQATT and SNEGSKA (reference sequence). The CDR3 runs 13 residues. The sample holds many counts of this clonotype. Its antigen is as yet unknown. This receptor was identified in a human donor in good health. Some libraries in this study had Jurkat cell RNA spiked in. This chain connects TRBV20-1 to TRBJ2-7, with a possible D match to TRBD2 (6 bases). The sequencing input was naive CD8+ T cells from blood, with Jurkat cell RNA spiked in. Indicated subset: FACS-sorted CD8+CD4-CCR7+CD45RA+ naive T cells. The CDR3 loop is CSAPGLFSYEQYF. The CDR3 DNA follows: TGCAGTGCGCCAGGACTATTCTCCTACGAGCAGTACTTC.